This entry lists 30 T cell receptor beta chains sequenced from one sample in a study of HIV-infected children after antiretroviral therapy interruption (dated by TCRdb to about 2019). The meaning of the sample's treatment or condition label: PENTA 11 planned treatment interruption arm or continuous ART arm. Libraries came from 3' RACE. TCRdb records Illumina MiSeq as the sequencer. TCR libraries were generated from RNA by a 3' RACE protocol incorporating unique molecular identifiers so that PCR amplification bias could be corrected. The public reads were quality trimmed at Q25 with fastp and then assembled into clones with MiXCR by TCRdb, keeping productive beta chains. Rows merge per CDR3 protein into single entries with the most common DNA and genes. This sample gives 40,000 to 50,000 distinct CDR3 sequences in total; around 4.7% of them show up just once. Together, the top ten hold roughly 0.7% of the sample.

This specimen was CD45RA+ CD4+ T cells from PBMCs, pooled from several time points, taken from a donor given antiretroviral therapy, either interrupted or continuous. Sample cell subset or site, as interpreted from the label and publication: naive CD4+ CD45RA+ CD45RO- T cells. Every receptor here comes from a pool of human donors with HIV.

This clonotype was detected a few times. The rearrangement uses TRBV7-8 and TRBJ2-1; D is perhaps TRBD1 (6 bases). V lost 1 base and J lost 6, with 10 bases in between. Germline loops: CDR1 SGHVS, CDR2 FQNEAQ. This CDR3 spans 14 amino acids. CDR3 coding DNA: TGTGCCAGCAGCTTAGACAGGGTCGGCAATGAGCAGTTCTTC. Protein sequence: CASSLDRVGNEQFF.

This clonotype occurred many times. The V and J genes are TRBV9 and TRBJ1-1, with a tentative D call TRBD1 (5 bases). Germline V gene data show CDR1 as SGDLS and CDR2 as YYNGEE. The CDR3 totals 15 residues. V was clipped by 4 bases and J by 0 bases, with 13 bases between them. For the CDR3, the DNA is TGTGCCAGCAGCACCGCGGAGGGGTTGAACACTGAAGCTTTCTTT. Translation: CASSTAEGLNTEAFF.

This clonotype was seen once. The chain is built from TRBV20-1 and TRBJ1-5; D gene unclear. With 0 bases removed from V and 4 bases from J, the gap between germline ends came to 10 bases. Germline V gene lookup returns CDR1 DFQATT and CDR2 SNEGSKA (reference sequence). This CDR3 comprises 14 residues. Here the CDR3 DNA reads TGCAGTGCTAGAGATGGACCGACTAATCAGCCCCAGCATTTT. Protein sequence: CSARDGPTNQPQHF.

The chain is built from TRBV5-1 and TRBJ2-3, with 10 bases lining up with TRBD1. Germline V gene lookup returns CDR1 SGHRS and CDR2 YFSETQ. J was trimmed by 5 bases and V by 4 bases; bases with no gene match: 4. This CDR3 has 14 residues. Written as DNA, the CDR3 is TGCGCCAGCAGCCCCTGGACAGGGGGAGATACGCAGTATTTT. This gives the protein CASSPWTGGDTQYF.

The table lists this clonotype with many counts. CDR3 DNA: TGTGCCAGCTCTCTTCAACCAGGGACCAATCAGCCCCAGCATTTT. Translating it yields CASSLQPGTNQPQHF. The V call is TRBV18, the J call TRBJ1-5; a weak D match, TRBD1 (5 bases). This CDR3 has 15 amino acids. Germline-derived CDR1 and CDR2 are KGHSH and LQKENI. V was trimmed by 6 bases and J by 3 bases, leaving 15 bases between them. The full variable domain, completed using reference TRBV18 and TRBJ1-5, is NAGVMQNPRHLVRRRGQEARLRCSPMKGHSHVYWYRQLPEEGLKFMVYLQKENIIDESGMPKERFSAEFPKEGPSILRIQQVVRGDSAAYFCASSLQPGTNQPQHFGDGTRLSIL.

This clonotype was counted at least ten times. The chain joins TRBV20-1 to TRBJ2-1; 10 nucleotides agree with TRBD2. This CDR3 is 15 amino acids long. V lost 0 bases and J lost 10; bases outside the gene matches: 9. The germline gives CDR1 DFQATT, CDR2 SNEGSKA (reference sequence). The CDR3 loop is CSARDRRAGGREQFF. The CDR3 DNA is TGCAGTGCTAGAGATCGAAGAGCGGGGGGGCGGGAGCAGTTCTTC.

This clonotype was counted ten times or more. The V gene is TRBV30, the J gene TRBJ2-1; D gene ambiguous. Trimming pared 0 bases from V and 0 bases from J, leaving 15 bases between. Germline V gene sequence: CDR1 GTSNPN, CDR2 SVGIG (reference sequence). This CDR3 is 17 amino acids long. The CDR3 is CAWSVSRAASSYNEQFF. The CDR3 region has the DNA TGTGCCTGGAGTGTGTCCCGGGCAGCCAGCTCCTACAATGAGCAGTTCTTC. The full variable domain, rest sourced from reference TRBV30 and TRBJ2-1, is SQTIHQWPATLVQPVGSPLSLECTVEGTSNPNLYWYRQAAGRGLQLLFYSVGIGQISSEVPQNLSASRPQDRQFILSSKKLLLSDSGFYLCAWSVSRAASSYNEQFFGPGTRLTVL.

The V gene is TRBV6-6, the J gene TRBJ1-1; D is perhaps TRBD1 (6 bases). CDR3 length equals 12 residues. Deletions cut 8 bases from V and 6 bases from J, with 13 bases between. Germline V gives CDR1 MNHNY, CDR2 SVGAGI (reference sequence). The CDR3 spells CASSLQGAEAFF. CDR3 nucleotide sequence: TGTGCCAGCTCGTTACAGGGAGCTGAAGCTTTCTTT.

This clonotype was seen at least ten times. V gene TRBV27 combines with J gene TRBJ2-3; 10 bases agree with TRBD2. J was trimmed by 4 bases and V by 3 bases; bases with no gene match: 4. CDR1 and CDR2 (germline): MNHEY, SMNVEV (reference sequence). This CDR3 is built from 15 residues. The CDR3 region has the DNA TGTGCCAGCAGTTTGAGCGGGGGGGCATCAGATACGCAGTATTTT. Translation: CASSLSGGASDTQYF.

This clonotype was counted ten times or more. V gene TRBV3-1 combines with J gene TRBJ2-3; D perhaps matches TRBD1 (5 bases). V dropped 4 bases and J dropped 3 bases, with 11 bases sitting between them. The CDR3 runs to 14 residues. Germline assignment: CDR1 LGHDT and CDR2 YNNKEL (reference sequence). CDR3 amino acids: CASSPDITTDTQYF. In DNA form, the CDR3 reads TGTGCCAGCAGCCCGGACATTACAACAGATACGCAGTATTTT.

This clonotype was seen ten or more times. This sequence joins TRBV11-3 and TRBJ1-1, with D hard to call. The CDR3 is made up of 14 amino acids. The V end lost 2 bases, the J end lost 0 bases, and 7 bases lay between the germline ends. Germline assignment: CDR1 SGHNT and CDR2 YENEEA. CDR3 bases: TGTGCCAGCAGCTTACAGCACATGAACACTGAAGCTTTCTTT. It translates to CASSLQHMNTEAFF.

This clonotype was found many times. V and J are TRBV7-2 and TRBJ1-1; D remains unclear. The germline V and J ends were trimmed by 1 base and 1 base, with 7 bases remaining between them. Germline CDR1 and CDR2: SGHTA and FQGNSA. The CDR3 runs 14 residues. The CDR3 DNA is TGTGCCAGCAGCTTAGATAGGGAGAACACTGAAGCTTTCTTT. Protein: CASSLDRENTEAFF.

This clonotype appeared many times. The chain employs TRBV6-6 and TRBJ2-7; D might be TRBD1 (6 bases). The length of the CDR3 is 13 residues. Deletions cut 5 bases from V and 1 base from J, with 9 bases between. The germline V gene has CDR1 MNHNY and CDR2 SVGAGI (reference sequence). The CDR3 DNA reads as TGTGCCAGCAGTCAACAGGGTTCCTACGAGCAGTACTTC. Translating it yields CASSQQGSYEQYF.

This rearrangement joins TRBV6-6 to TRBJ2-1; 8 bases are a match to TRBD2. This CDR3 region has 18 residues. CDR1 and CDR2 from the germline V gene are MNHNY and SVGAGI (reference sequence). V was pared by 2 bases and J by 0 bases, with 9 bases of the junction left unmatched. CDR3 sequence: CASSYLAGGLFSYNEQFF. In DNA form, the CDR3 reads TGTGCCAGCAGTTACCTCGCGGGGGGCCTTTTCTCCTACAATGAGCAGTTCTTC.

The rearrangement uses TRBV15 and TRBJ1-1; no definite D call. Germline V gene sequence: CDR1 LNHNV, CDR2 YYDKDF (reference sequence). The CDR3 runs 15 residues. Deletions cut 0 bases from V and 8 bases from J, with 16 bases between. As DNA, the CDR3 is TGTGCCACCAGCAGAGATGGGGTGGGATCCAGGGAAGCTTTCTTT. The encoded protein is CATSRDGVGSREAFF. Based on the CDR3 plus reference TRBV15 and TRBJ1-1, the full variable domain is DAMVIQNPRYQVTQFGKPVTLSCSQTLNHNVMYWYQQKSSQAPKLLFHYYDKDFNNEADTPDNFQSRRPNTSFCFLDIRSPGLGDTAMYLCATSRDGVGSREAFFGQGTRLTVV.

In its sample, this clonotype was seen many times. V is TRBV4-1 and J is TRBJ1-1; D is possibly TRBD1 (6 bases). V gave up 4 bases and J gave up 12 bases, with 18 bases separating them. Germline V gives CDR1 MGHRA, CDR2 YSYEKL. This CDR3 has 13 amino acids. Here the CDR3 DNA reads TGCGCCAGCAGCCCCCTAGCGATGACAGGTACTTTCTTT. It specifies CASSPLAMTGTFF.

This clonotype was seen ten or more times. The CDR3 DNA is TGTGCCAGCAGCTTATCCGGGGGCGATGAGCAGTTCTTC. Protein sequence: CASSLSGGDEQFF. V and J are TRBV7-2 and TRBJ2-1; D is tentatively TRBD1 or TRBD2 (6 bases each). V was trimmed by 2 bases and J by 8 bases, leaving 10 bases between them. CDR3 size: 13 residues. Germline V CDR1 and CDR2: SGHTA, FQGNSA.

This clonotype occurred many times. V gene TRBV18 combines with J gene TRBJ1-1; weak D call: TRBD1 (5 bases). V was cut by 2 bases and J by 3 bases, with 13 bases left in between. The CDR3 spans 15 residues. Germline CDR1 is KGHSH and CDR2 is LQKENI. The chain's CDR3 is CASSPSSTADTEAFF. Here the CDR3 DNA reads TGTGCCAGCTCACCAAGCTCGACAGCCGACACTGAAGCTTTCTTT.

The table lists this clonotype with a few counts. The chain combines TRBV7-2 with TRBJ2-7, with TRBD2 matching over 7 bases. Per the germline V gene, CDR1 is SGHTA and CDR2 is FQGNSA. The J segment lost 3 bases and the V segment lost 4 bases, leaving 6 bases of the junction unmatched. The CDR3 is 14 residues long. Here the CDR3 reads CASSSRGGRYEQYF. The DNA for the CDR3 is TGTGCCAGCAGCTCCCGCGGGGGACGCTACGAGCAGTACTTC.

This clonotype was detected many times. V and J are TRBV29-1 and TRBJ2-7, with D unclear. V lost 6 bases and J lost 1, with 7 bases in between. There are 11 residues in the CDR3. Germline CDR1 SQVTM, CDR2 ANQGSEA. The CDR3 loop reads CSVSRSYEQYF. DNA for the CDR3: TGCAGCGTATCCAGGTCCTACGAGCAGTACTTC.

The sample holds many counts of this clonotype. The chain joins TRBV2 to TRBJ1-5; possible D gene TRBD1, 6 bases. Trimming removed 5 bases at V and 0 bases at J, with 14 bases between. This CDR3 is built from 16 residues. Germline lookup yields CDR1 SNHLY and CDR2 FYNNEI. CDR3 protein: CASSFRGGYSNQPQHF. CDR3 nucleotides: TGTGCCAGCAGTTTCCGAGGGGGATATAGCAATCAGCCCCAGCATTTT.

This clonotype was seen at least ten times. V and J are TRBV7-3 and TRBJ2-6; D is uncertain. The CDR3 is made up of 16 amino acids. The V and J ends lost 2 bases and 2 bases respectively, with 10 bases between them. Germline V gene lookup returns CDR1 SGHTA and CDR2 FQGTGA. As DNA, the CDR3 is TGTGCCAGCAGCTTAGAGGCGACTCCTGGGGCCAACGTCCTGACTTTC. Translating it yields CASSLEATPGANVLTF.

At least ten counts were recorded for this clonotype. This rearrangement joins TRBV11-2 to TRBJ2-2; TRBD1 aligns across 7 bases. In germline, CDR1 is SGHAT, CDR2 FQNNGV. Germline trimming cut 5 bases from V and 3 bases from J; bases unmatched to any gene: 9. The CDR3 covers 16 residues. The DNA of the CDR3 is TGTGCCAGCAGCCAGGATGGGACAGCCGACACCGGGGAGCTGTTTTTT. Translating it yields CASSQDGTADTGELFF.

This clonotype was seen a handful of times. V usage is TRBV14 and J usage is TRBJ1-1; no definite D call. Germline lookup yields CDR1 SGHDN and CDR2 FVKESK. The CDR3 sequence is 12 residues long. V gave up 0 bases and J gave up 11 bases, with 10 bases separating them. CDR3 in amino acids: CASSQDSLGAFF. Here the CDR3 DNA reads TGTGCCAGCAGCCAAGACTCTCTGGGGGCTTTCTTT.

The table lists this clonotype with many counts. The chain has TRBV29-1 and TRBJ1-2; TRBD1 is a possible D gene (5 bases). Germline-derived CDR1 and CDR2 are SQVTM and ANQGSEA. The V end was cut by 4 bases, the J end by 0 bases, with 18 bases between. The CDR3 sequence is 16 residues long. This CDR3 is CSVGEIGTSSNYGYTF. CDR3 DNA: TGCAGCGTTGGTGAGATCGGGACCTCCTCTAACTATGGCTACACCTTC.

This clonotype has a count of ten or more. The genes are TRBV12-3 or TRBV12-4 and TRBJ1-1, with TRBD1 as a possible D gene (5 bases). Trimming stripped 4 bases from V and 10 bases from J, with 22 bases between. The CDR3 length is 15 residues. CDR3 in amino acids: CASSSTKDGGLVAFF. The CDR3 bases are TGTGCCAGCAGTTCAACCAAGGACGGGGGTTTAGTAGCTTTCTTT.

This clonotype was detected ten times or more. This chain links TRBV7-3 with TRBJ2-1; D is unclear. Germline V gene lookup returns CDR1 SGHTA and CDR2 FQGTGA. With 3 bases removed from V and 0 bases from J, the gap between germline ends came to 9 bases. This CDR3 region has 15 residues. CDR3 in amino acids: CASSFGIPSYNEQFF. For the CDR3, the DNA is TGTGCCAGCAGCTTTGGGATTCCCTCCTACAATGAGCAGTTCTTC.

This clonotype was seen at least ten times. This sequence joins TRBV3-1 and TRBJ2-6; 9 bases line up with TRBD2. This CDR3 region has 18 residues. The junction had 11 bases not matched to a gene; V was cut back by 4 bases and J by 4 bases. Per the germline V gene, CDR1 is LGHDT and CDR2 is YNNKEL (reference sequence). DNA of the CDR3: TGTGCCAGCAGCCCTACAAGCGGGGGGTTATCAGGGGCCAACGTCCTGACTTTC. Translated: CASSPTSGGLSGANVLTF.

This clonotype has a count of ten or more. The chain uses TRBV4-2 and TRBJ2-1; D unresolved. The CDR3 has 13 amino acids. V was clipped by 2 bases and J by 8 bases, with 10 bases between them. Germline V CDR1 and CDR2: LGHNA, YNFKEQ. The CDR3 loop is CASSQQPLDEQFF. The CDR3 bases are TGTGCCAGCAGCCAACAGCCTCTGGATGAGCAGTTCTTC.

This clonotype was seen many times. The chain couples TRBV12-3 or TRBV12-4 to TRBJ1-1, with a tentative D call TRBD1 (5 bases). V lost 1 base and J lost 7, with 10 bases in between. The CDR3 extends over 13 amino acids. DNA for the CDR3: TGTGCCAGCAGTTTAGTTTGGGACTTTGAAGCTTTCTTT. Amino acids: CASSLVWDFEAFF.